What follows are 12 T cell receptor beta chains derived from one specimen sequenced in a study of T cell changes during pregnancy in multiple sclerosis. The assay was immunoSEQ multiplex PCR, and TCRdb's table has in-frame clones only and misses some. The table shows fewer than 65,000 clones, with about 90% occurring only once. The sequencing here drew on CD4+ T cells from peripheral blood mononuclear cells, taken after pregnancy. These receptors were taken from a female donor with multiple sclerosis, enrolled in a pregnancy study.

This clone occurred once. V gene TRBV5-1 combines with J gene TRBJ2-7; TRBD2 is a possible D gene (5 bases). This CDR3 has 14 residues. Germline-derived CDR1 and CDR2 are SGHRS and YFSETQ. V was clipped by 4 bases and J by 6 bases, with 17 bases between them. The CDR3 DNA reads as TGCGCCAGCAGCACCGAGCCGGGGAACAGCGAGCAGTACTTC. Translation: CASSTEPGNSEQYF.

V usage is TRBV9 and J usage is TRBJ2-2; 10 positions agree with TRBD1. The junction had 3 bases not matched to a gene; V was cut back by 4 bases and J by 0 bases. Germline V gene data show CDR1 as SGDLS and CDR2 as YYNGEE. This CDR3 has 16 residues. The CDR3 region is CASSSDRGTNTGELFF. DNA for the CDR3: TGTGCCAGCAGCTCGGACAGGGGGACGAACACCGGGGAGCTGTTTTTT.

This clone was detected a few times. V is TRBV21-1 and J is TRBJ2-1; TRBD2 is the table's D call and was not checked against the DNA. TRBV21-1 is marked as a pseudogene. There are 12 residues in the CDR3. The CDR3 region is CATEAVNNEQFF. The DNA for the CDR3 is TGTGCCACCGAGGCTGTTAACAATGAGCAGTTCTTC.

V and J are TRBV7-9 and TRBJ2-7; D is uncertain. The CDR3 length is 12 residues. The germline gives CDR1 SEHNR, CDR2 FQNEAQ (reference sequence). Trimming shortened V by 2 bases and J by 3 bases, and 5 bases separated the two germline ends. CDR3: CASSLTGYEQYF. CDR3 bases: TGTGCCAGCAGCTTAACTGGCTACGAGCAGTACTTC.

The chain links TRBV7-9 to TRBJ1-5; 8 positions match TRBD1. The CDR3 covers 15 residues. The J segment lost 3 bases and the V segment lost 5 bases, leaving 6 bases of the junction unmatched. The germline V gene has CDR1 SEHNR and CDR2 FQNEAQ (reference sequence). CDR3 sequence reads: CASSLSGQVNQPQHF. The CDR3 region has the DNA TGTGCCAGCAGCCTTTCGGGACAGGTCAATCAGCCCCAGCATTTT.

The chain combines TRBV5-1 with TRBJ2-3, with 10 positions matching TRBD2. Germline V lookup: CDR1 SGHRS, CDR2 YFSETQ. V was clipped by 5 bases and J by 0 bases; unmatched bases: 18. There are 20 residues in the CDR3. The CDR3 DNA reads TGCGCCAGCAGACACGAGGAGGCTAGCGGGAGAGGAGCTAGCACAGATACGCAGTATTTT. This codes for CASRHEEASGRGASTDTQYF.

This chain joins TRBV7-3 and TRBJ2-3; 12 bases fit TRBD2. Germline V gene lookup returns CDR1 SGHTA and CDR2 FQGTGA. The junction had 6 bases not matched to a gene; V was cut back by 3 bases and J by 5 bases. The CDR3 runs to 16 residues. The CDR3 DNA reads TGTGCCAGCAGCTTTGGGGCTAGCGGGAGGGGAGATACGCAGTATTTT. Translation gives CASSFGASGRGDTQYF.

The gene calls are TRBV5-6 and TRBJ1-3; D ambiguous. Germline V gene data show CDR1 as SGHDT and CDR2 as YYEEEE. The CDR3 consists of 14 residues. Trimming stripped 4 bases from V and 5 bases from J, with 13 bases between. This CDR3 is CASSLVTDRNTIYF. The CDR3 nucleotides are TGTGCCAGCAGCCTCGTCACAGACCGAAACACCATATATTTT.

The chain carries TRBV7-3 and TRBJ2-2; the match to TRBD2 covers 10 bases. The trim removed 5 bases at V and 0 bases at J, leaving 3 bases unmatched. Germline V CDR1 and CDR2: SGHTA, FQGTGA. There are 16 residues in the CDR3. CDR3 in DNA: TGTGCCAGCAGCCCACTAGCGGGGCCGAACACCGGGGAGCTGTTTTTT. Protein product: CASSPLAGPNTGELFF.

The chain employs TRBV5-4 and TRBJ2-7, with D possibly matching TRBD1 (5 bases). Germline V gives CDR1 SGHNT, CDR2 YYREEE (reference sequence). The CDR3 sequence is 13 residues long. V was cut by 2 bases and J by 1 base, with 7 bases left in between. The CDR3 DNA reads TGTGCCAGCAGCTTAGGGGTATCCTACGAGCAGTACTTC. Residues: CASSLGVSYEQYF. The whole variable domain, remainder taken from reference TRBV5-4 and TRBJ2-7, is ETGVTQSPTHLIKTRGQQVTLRCSSQSGHNTVSWYQQALGQGPQFIFQYYREEENGRGNFPPRFSGLQFPNYSSELNVNALELDDSALYLCASSLGVSYEQYFGPGTRLTVT.

The chain has TRBV30 and TRBJ2-3; perhaps TRBD1 as D (5 bases). Trimming shortened V by 4 bases and J by 3 bases, and 8 bases separated the two germline ends. CDR1 and CDR2 from the germline V gene are GTSNPN and SVGIG (reference sequence). The CDR3 is 12 amino acids. For the CDR3, the DNA is TGTGCCTGGAACAAGGGGACAGATACGCAGTATTTT. Amino acids: CAWNKGTDTQYF. Filled out from reference TRBV30 and TRBJ2-3, the complete variable domain reads SQTIHQWPATLVQPVGSPLSLECTVEGTSNPNLYWYRQAAGRGLQLLFYSVGIGQISSEVPQNLSASRPQDRQFILSSKKLLLSDSGFYLCAWNKGTDTQYFGPGTRLTVL.

The chain combines TRBV5-1 with TRBJ2-3, with D tentatively TRBD2 (5 bases). CDR3 length equals 15 residues. The germline V gene encodes CDR1 SGHRS and CDR2 YFSETQ. V dropped 2 bases and J dropped 0 bases, with 10 bases sitting between them. In DNA, the CDR3 is TGCGCCAGCAGCTTCCAGCGGTCTAGCACAGATACGCAGTATTTT. It translates to CASSFQRSSTDTQYF.